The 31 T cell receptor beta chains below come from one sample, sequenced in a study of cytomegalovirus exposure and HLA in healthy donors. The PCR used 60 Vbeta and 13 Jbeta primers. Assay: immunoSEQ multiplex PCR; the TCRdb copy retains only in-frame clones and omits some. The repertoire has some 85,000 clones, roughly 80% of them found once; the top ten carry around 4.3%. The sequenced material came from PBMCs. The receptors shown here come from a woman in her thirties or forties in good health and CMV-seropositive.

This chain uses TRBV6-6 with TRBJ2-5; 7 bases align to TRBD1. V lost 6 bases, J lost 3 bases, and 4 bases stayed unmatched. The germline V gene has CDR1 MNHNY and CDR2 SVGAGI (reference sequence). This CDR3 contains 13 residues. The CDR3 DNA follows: TGTGCCAGCAGGATAGGGGGCGAAGAGACCCAGTACTTC. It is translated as CASRIGGEETQYF.

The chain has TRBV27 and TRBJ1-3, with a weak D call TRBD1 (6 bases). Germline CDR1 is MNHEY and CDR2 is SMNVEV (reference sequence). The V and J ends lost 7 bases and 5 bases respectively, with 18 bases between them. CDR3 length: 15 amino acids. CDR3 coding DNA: TGTGCCAGCACGTCGACTGGGCAGGGGAGAAACACCATATATTTT. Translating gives CASTSTGQGRNTIYF.

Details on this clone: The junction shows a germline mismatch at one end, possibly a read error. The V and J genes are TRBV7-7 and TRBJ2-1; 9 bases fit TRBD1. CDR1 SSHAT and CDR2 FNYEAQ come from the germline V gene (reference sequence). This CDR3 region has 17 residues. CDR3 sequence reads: CASSRRPGQGSYNEQFF. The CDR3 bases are TGTGCTAGCAGCCGTAGACCGGGACAGGGATCCTACAATGAGCAGTTCTTC.

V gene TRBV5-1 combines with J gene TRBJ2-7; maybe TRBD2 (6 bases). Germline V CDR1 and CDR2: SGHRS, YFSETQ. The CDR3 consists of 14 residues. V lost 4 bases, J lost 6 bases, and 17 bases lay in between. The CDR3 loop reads CASSESLAPAEQYF. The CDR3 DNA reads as TGCGCCAGCAGCGAAAGTCTAGCGCCCGCCGAGCAGTACTTC.

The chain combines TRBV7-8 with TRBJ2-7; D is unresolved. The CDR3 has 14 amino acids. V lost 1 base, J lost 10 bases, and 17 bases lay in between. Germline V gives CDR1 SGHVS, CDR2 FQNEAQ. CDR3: CASSLVSGPTEQYF. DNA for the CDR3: TGTGCCAGCAGCTTAGTCTCTGGTCCTACTGAACAGTACTTC. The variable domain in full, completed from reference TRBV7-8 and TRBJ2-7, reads GAGVSQSPRYKVAKRGQDVALRCDPISGHVSLFWYQQALGQGPEFLTYFQNEAQLDKSGLPSDRFFAERPEGSVSTLKIQRTQQEDSAVYLCASSLVSGPTEQYFGPGTRLTVT.

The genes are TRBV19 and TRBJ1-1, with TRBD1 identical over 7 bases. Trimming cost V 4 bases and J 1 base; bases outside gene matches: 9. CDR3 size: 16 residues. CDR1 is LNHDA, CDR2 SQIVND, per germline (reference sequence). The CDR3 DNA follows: TGTGCCAGTAGTAACCTCCGACAGGGAAGGAACACTGAAGCTTTCTTT. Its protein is CASSNLRQGRNTEAFF. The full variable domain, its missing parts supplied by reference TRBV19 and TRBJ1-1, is DGGITQSPKYLFRKEGQNVTLSCEQNLNHDAMYWYRQDPGQGLRLIYYSQIVNDFQKGDIAEGYSVSREKKESFPLTVTSAQKNPTAFYLCASSNLRQGRNTEAFFGQGTRLTVV.

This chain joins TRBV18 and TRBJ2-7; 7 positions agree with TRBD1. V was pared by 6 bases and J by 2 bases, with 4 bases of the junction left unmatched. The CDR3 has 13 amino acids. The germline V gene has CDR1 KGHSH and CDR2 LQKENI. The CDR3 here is CASSRDSPYEQYF. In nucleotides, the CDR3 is TGTGCCAGCTCCCGGGACAGTCCCTACGAGCAGTACTTC.

This CDR3 is CASSINYEQYF. The CDR3 bases are TGTGCCAGTAGTATCAATTACGAGCAGTACTTC. The chain recombines TRBV19 with TRBJ2-5; no clear D gene. The tail of the sequence fits TRBJ2-7 better, so the J call may be wrong. The germline CDR1 and CDR2 sequences are LNHDA and SQIVND (reference sequence). This CDR3 has 11 residues.

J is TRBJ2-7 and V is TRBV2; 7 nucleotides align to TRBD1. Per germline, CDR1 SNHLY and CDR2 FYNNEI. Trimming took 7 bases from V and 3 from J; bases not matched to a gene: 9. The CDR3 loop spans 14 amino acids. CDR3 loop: CASILGTDYYEQYF. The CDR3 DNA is TGTGCCAGCATCCTGGGGACAGACTACTACGAGCAGTACTTC.

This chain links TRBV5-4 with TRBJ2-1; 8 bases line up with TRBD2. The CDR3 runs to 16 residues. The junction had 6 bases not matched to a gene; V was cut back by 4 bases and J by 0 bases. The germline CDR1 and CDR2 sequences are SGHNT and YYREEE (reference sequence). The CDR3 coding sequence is TGTGCCAGCAGCCCGGGACTAGTCCCCTCCTACAATGAGCAGTTCTTC. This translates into CASSPGLVPSYNEQFF.

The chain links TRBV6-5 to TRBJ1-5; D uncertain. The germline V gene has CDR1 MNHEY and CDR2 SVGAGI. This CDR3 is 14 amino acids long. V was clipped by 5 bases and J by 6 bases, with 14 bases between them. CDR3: CASSLLFGGQPQHF. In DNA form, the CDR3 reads TGTGCCAGCAGTCTTCTTTTTGGCGGTCAGCCCCAGCATTTT.

DNA of the CDR3: TGTGCCAGTAGTAGTACTAGCGGGAGAACCTACAATGAGCAGTTCTTC. Translated: CASSSTSGRTYNEQFF. V and J are TRBV19 and TRBJ2-1, with 11 nucleotides matching TRBD2. The V gene's germline CDR1 is LNHDA and CDR2 SQIVND (reference sequence). Trimming at V came to 4 bases and at J to 2 bases, leaving 4 bases not matched to a gene. This CDR3 is built from 16 residues.

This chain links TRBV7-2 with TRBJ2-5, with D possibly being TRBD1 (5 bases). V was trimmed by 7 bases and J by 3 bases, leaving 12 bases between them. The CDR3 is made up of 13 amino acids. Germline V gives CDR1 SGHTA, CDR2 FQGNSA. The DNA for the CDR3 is TGTGCCAGCAATTCGGACATTAAAGAGACCCAGTACTTC. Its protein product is CASNSDIKETQYF.

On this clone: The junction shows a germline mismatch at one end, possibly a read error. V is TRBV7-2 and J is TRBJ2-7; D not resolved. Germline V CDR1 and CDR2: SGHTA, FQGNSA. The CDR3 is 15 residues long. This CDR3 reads CASSGQAFLSSEQYF. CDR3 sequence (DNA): TGTGCCAGCAGCGGTCAAGCCTTCTTGTCCTCCGAGCAGTACTTC.

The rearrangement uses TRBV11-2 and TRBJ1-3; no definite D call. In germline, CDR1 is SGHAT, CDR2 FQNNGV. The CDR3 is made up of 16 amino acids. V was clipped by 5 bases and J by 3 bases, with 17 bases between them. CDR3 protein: CASSMGTMVGGNTIYF. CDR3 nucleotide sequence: TGTGCCAGCAGCATGGGTACTATGGTCGGTGGAAACACCATATATTTT.

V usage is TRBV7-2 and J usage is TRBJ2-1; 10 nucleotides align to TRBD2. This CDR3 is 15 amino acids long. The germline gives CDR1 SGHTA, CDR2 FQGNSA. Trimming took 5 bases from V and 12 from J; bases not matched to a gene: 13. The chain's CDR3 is CASSLTSGEVIGQFF. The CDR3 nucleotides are TGTGCCAGCAGCCTCACTAGCGGGGAGGTAATTGGGCAGTTCTTC.

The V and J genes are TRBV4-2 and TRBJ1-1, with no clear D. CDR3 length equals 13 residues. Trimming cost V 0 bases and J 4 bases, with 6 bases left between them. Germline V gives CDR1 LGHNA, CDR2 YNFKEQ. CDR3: CASSQEGSTEAFF. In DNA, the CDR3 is TGTGCCAGCAGCCAAGAGGGGAGCACTGAAGCTTTCTTT.

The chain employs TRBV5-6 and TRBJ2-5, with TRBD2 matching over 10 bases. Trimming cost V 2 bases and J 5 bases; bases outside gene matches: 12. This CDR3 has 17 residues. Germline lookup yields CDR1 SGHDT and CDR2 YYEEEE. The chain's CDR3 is CASSFRLAGYKGETQYF. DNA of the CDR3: TGTGCCAGCAGCTTTAGACTAGCGGGCTATAAGGGGGAGACCCAGTACTTC. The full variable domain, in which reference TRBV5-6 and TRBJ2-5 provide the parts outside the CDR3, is DAGVTQSPTHLIKTRGQQVTLRCSPKSGHDTVSWYQQALGQGPQFIFQYYEEEERQRGNFPDRFSGHQFPNYSSELNVNALLLGDSALYLCASSFRLAGYKGETQYFGPGTRLLVL.

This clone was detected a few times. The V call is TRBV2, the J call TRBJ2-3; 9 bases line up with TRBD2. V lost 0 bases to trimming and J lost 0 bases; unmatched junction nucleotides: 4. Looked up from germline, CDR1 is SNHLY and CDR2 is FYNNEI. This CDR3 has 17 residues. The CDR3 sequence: CASSEAGLAGSTDTQYF. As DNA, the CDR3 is TGTGCCAGCAGTGAAGCGGGACTAGCTGGAAGCACAGATACGCAGTATTTT.

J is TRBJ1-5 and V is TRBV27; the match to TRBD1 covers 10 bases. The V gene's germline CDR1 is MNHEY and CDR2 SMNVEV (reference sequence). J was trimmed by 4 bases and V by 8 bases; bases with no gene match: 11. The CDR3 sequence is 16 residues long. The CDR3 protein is CASRRDSGQGNQPQHF. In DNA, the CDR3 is TGTGCCAGCCGACGAGATTCGGGACAGGGGAATCAGCCCCAGCATTTT.

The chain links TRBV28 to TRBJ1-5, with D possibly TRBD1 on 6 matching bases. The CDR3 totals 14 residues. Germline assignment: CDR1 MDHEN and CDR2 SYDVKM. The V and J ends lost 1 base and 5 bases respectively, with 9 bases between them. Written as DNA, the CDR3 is TGTGCCAGCAGTTTATTCAGGGGTGATCAGCCCCAGCATTTT. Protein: CASSLFRGDQPQHF.

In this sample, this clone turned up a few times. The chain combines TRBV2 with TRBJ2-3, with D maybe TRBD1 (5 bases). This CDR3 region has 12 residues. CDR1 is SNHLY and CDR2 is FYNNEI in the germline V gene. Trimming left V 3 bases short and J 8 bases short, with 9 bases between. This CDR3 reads CASSDPGATQYF. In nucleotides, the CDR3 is TGTGCCAGCAGTGACCCTGGGGCTACGCAGTATTTT.

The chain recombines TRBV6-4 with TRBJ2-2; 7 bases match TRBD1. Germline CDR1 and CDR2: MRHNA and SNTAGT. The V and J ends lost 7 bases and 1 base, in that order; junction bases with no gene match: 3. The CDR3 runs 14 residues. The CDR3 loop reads CASKGQRNTGELFF. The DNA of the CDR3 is TGTGCCAGCAAGGGACAGCGGAACACCGGGGAGCTGTTTTTT.

CDR3 amino acids: CAISEEKRLAGAYEQYF. DNA for the CDR3: TGTGCCATCAGTGAGGAAAAACGCCTAGCGGGAGCTTACGAGCAGTACTTC. This chain uses TRBV10-3 with TRBJ2-5; 10 bases match TRBD2. The DNA matches TRBJ2-7 better at its end, which makes the J call doubtful. Germline CDR1 is ENHRY and CDR2 is SYGVKD. This CDR3 has 17 residues.

Here the CDR3 DNA reads TGTGCCAGCAGCTTAGAGCGGGAGGGCCGCTCTGGGGCCAACGTCCTGACTTTC. It specifies CASSLEREGRSGANVLTF. This sequence joins TRBV7-8 and TRBJ2-6, with TRBD2 matching over 10 bases. From germline, CDR1 is SGHVS and CDR2 FQNEAQ. CDR3 length: 18 residues. The V segment lost 1 base and the J segment 0 bases; nucleotides outside the gene matches: 3.

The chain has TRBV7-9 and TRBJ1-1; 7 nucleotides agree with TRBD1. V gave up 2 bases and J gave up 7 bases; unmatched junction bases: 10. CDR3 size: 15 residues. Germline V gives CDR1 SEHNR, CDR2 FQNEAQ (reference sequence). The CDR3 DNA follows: TGTGCCAGCAGCTTATTAGGGGGCGATCTGGGTGAAGCTTTCTTT. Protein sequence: CASSLLGGDLGEAFF.

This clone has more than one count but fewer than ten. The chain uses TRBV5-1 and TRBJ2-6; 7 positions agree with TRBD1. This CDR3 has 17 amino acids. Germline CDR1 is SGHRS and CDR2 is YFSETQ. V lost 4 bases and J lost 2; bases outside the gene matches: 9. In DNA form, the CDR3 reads TGCGCCAGCAGCGTCATAGGGGGCAGGGCTGGGGCCAACGTCCTGACTTTC. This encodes CASSVIGGRAGANVLTF.

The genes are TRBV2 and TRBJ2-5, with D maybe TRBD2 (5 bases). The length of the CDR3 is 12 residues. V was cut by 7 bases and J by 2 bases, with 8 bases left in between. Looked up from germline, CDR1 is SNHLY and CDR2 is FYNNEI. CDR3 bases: TGTGCCAGCATGAGAGGGCAAGAGACCCAGTACTTC. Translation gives CASMRGQETQYF.

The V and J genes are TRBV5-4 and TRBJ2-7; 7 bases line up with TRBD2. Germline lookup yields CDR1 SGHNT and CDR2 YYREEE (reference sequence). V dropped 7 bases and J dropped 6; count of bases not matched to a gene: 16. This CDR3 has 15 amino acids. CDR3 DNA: TGTGCCAGCTCAGCTTACGAGGGAGGGCGCGGCGAGCAGTACTTC. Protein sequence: CASSAYEGGRGEQYF.

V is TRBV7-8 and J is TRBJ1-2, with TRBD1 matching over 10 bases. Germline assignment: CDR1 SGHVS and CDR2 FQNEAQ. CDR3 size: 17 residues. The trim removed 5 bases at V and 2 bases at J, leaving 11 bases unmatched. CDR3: CASSARRQGARNYGYTF. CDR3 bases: TGTGCCAGCAGCGCCAGACGACAGGGGGCGAGAAACTATGGCTACACCTTC.

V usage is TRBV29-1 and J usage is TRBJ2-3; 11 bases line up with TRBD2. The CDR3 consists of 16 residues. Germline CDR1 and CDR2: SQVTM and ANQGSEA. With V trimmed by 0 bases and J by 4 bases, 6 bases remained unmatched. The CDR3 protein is CSVEDYSGREADTQYF. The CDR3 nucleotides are TGCAGCGTTGAAGATTATAGCGGGAGGGAAGCAGATACGCAGTATTTT.